Listed here is a single TCR beta chain. No antigen is known for it. Qualities for individual bases were not recorded, and no much larger clone is one base off. This entry is derived from a study of CD8+CD57+ T cells in acquired aplastic anemia (dated by TCRdb to 2017 to 2018). As for the study more broadly: On average, sorted CD4+ and CD8+ cells yielded 3 to 4 ug of extracted DNA, with a range of about 0.18 to 27.4 ug. A CD8+CD57+ expansion meant a frequency higher than the mean frequency seen in healthy subjects. Here is what the overall study found, with its caveats: No significant difference in CD8+ Simpson's diversity was found between patients and healthy controls (P=0.060). Twenty-nine CD8+ CDR3 sequences were found in both patients and controls but appeared to be highly expressed in patients and within the immunodominant clones of the patients.

Patients chosen for sequencing had shown expansion of CD8+CD57+ cells by flow cytometry. All patients had severe acquired aplastic anemia diagnosed by International Study of Aplastic Anemia and Agranulocytosis and Camitta criteria. At the time blood was sampled, none of the patients had received any therapy. TCR repertoires of sorted CD4+ and CD8+ blood T cells from severe aplastic anemia patients and healthy subjects were deep-sequenced in the study. Patients were enrolled in the USA under clinicaltrials.gov protocols 00001620, 01623167, 00001397, 00071045, 00081523 and 00961064. Ficoll-Paque density gradient centrifugation was used to isolate peripheral blood mononuclear cells. CD4+ and CD8+ T cells were sorted by FACS or magnetic beads before DNA extraction. Genomic DNA served as template for TCR beta VDJ combination and CDR3 sequence profiling. An Illumina HiSeq 2000 was the platform used for TCR repertoire sequencing. In the authors' own workflow: Repertoires were assessed using TRBV/TRBJ rearrangement plots, CDR3 size and DJ length profiles, and Simpson's diversity index. The most abundant DNA sequence in the deep sequencing data was defined as the immunodominant clone. CDR3 amino acid sequences were checked for sharing across subjects and were also compared against the VDJdb database and published repertoires. Clones were called with MiXCR by TCRdb after fastp trimmed the public reads at Q25, and only in-frame beta chains were retained. Rows are combined by CDR3 protein, so each entry shows the most common genes and DNA. The V and J calls shown here were made by TCRdb, not taken from the authors' results. The sample table lists 150,000 to 200,000 distinct CDR3 sequences, 71% of them with a count of one. The ten largest make up 40% to 55% of the sample.

Reading the germline V gene gives CDR1 ENHRY and CDR2 SYGVKD. Trimming at the junction amounts to 10 bases on V and 2 bases on J, and the germline ends lie 17 bases apart. Including the terminal cysteine and phenylalanine, the CDR3 comprises 15 residues. The read is trimmed to its CDR3 DNA, 45 bases read in frame from base 1. This receptor chain uses TRBV10-3 and TRBJ1-4, with no confidently assigned D gene. Sequenced material: sorted CD4+, CD8+, or CD8+CD57+ T cells (not recorded which) from PBMCs. The sequence was collected from a human donor with aplastic anemia. Here the CDR3 is given as CASHLEAATNEKLFF. The DNA reads TGTGCCAGTCACCTGGAGGCTGCTACTAATGAAAAACTGTTTTTT.